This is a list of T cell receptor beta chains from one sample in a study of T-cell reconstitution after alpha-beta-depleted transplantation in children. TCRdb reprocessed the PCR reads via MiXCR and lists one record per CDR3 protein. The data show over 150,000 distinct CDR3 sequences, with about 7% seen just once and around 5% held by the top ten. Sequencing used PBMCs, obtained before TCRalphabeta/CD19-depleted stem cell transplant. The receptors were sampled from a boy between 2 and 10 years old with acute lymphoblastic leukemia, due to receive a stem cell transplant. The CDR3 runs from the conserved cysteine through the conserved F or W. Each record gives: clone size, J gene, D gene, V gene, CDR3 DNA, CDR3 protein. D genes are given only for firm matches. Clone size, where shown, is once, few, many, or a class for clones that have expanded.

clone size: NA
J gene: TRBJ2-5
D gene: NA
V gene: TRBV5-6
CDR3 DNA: TGTGCCAGCAGCACCGAGTACCCTGACAGACAAGAGACCCAGTACTTC
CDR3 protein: CASSTEYPDRQETQYF

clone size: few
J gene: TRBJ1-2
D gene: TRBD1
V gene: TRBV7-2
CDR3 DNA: TGTGCCAGCAGCTTAGCGTGGGGACAGAACTACTATGGCTACACCTTC
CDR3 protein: CASSLAWGQNYYGYTF

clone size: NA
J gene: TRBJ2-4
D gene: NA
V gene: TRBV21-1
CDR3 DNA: TGTGCCAGCAACCCGTCGCCATGTAGGGACATGGGATTCATCAACATTCAGTACTTC
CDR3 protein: CASNPSPCRDMGFINIQYF

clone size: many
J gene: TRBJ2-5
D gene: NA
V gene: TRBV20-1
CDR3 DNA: TGCAGTGCACCCCCTGCGGGACGTCGAGAGACCCAGTACTTC
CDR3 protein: CSAPPAGRRETQYF

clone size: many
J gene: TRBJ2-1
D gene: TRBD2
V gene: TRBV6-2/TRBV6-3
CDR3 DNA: TGTGCCAGCAGGGCTAGCGGGGATATGTATGAGCAGTTCTTC
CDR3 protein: CASRASGDMYEQFF

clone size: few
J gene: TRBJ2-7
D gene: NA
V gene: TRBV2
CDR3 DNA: TGTGCCAGCAGTGGTGGACAGCCCCAGCAGTACTTC
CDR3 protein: CASSGGQPQQYF

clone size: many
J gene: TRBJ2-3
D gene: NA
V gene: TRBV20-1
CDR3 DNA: TGCAGTGCTAGACCTGGGTACACAGATACCCAGTATTTT
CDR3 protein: CSARPGYTDTQYF

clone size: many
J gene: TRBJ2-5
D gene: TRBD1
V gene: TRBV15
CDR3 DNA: TGTGCCACCAGCAGAGGCCAGTTGGGACAGCAAGAGACCCAGTACTTC
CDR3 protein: CATSRGQLGQQETQYF

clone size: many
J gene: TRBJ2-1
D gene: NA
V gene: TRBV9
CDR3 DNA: TGTGCCAGCAGCGTAAGGCTCCTCCAAGGGCCCCCTAACGTCAATGAGCAGTTCTTC
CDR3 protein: CASSVRLLQGPPNVNEQFF

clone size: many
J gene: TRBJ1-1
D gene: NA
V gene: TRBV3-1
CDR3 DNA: TGTGCCAGCAGCCAAGCATTAAACACTGAAGCTTTCTTT
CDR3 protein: CASSQALNTEAFF

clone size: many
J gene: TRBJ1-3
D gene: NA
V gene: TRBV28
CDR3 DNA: TGTGCCAGCAGTTTAGTCCAGAACCCTGGAAACACCATATATTTT
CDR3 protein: CASSLVQNPGNTIYF

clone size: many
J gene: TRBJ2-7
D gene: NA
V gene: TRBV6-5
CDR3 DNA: TGTGCCAGCAGTCACCTATCTAGAGCGACGTACGAGCAGTACTTC
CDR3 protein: CASSHLSRATYEQYF

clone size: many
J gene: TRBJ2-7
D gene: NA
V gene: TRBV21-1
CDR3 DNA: TGTGCCAGCAGCACCCTTCACCTTGCTCGAGGCTACGAGCAGTACTTC
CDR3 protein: CASSTLHLARGYEQYF

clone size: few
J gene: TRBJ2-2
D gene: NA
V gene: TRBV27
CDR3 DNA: TGTGCCAGCAGTTTGTGGGGGGCAAACACCGGGGAGCTGTTTTTT
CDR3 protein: CASSLWGANTGELFF

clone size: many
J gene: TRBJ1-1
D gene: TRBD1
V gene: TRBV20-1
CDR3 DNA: TGCAGTGCTAGAGTTCCTAAGACCGGGACAGTGAACACTGAAGCTTTCTTT
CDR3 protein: CSARVPKTGTVNTEAFF

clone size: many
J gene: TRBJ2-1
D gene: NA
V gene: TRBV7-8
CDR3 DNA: TGTGCCAGCAGCTTACGGAGTGGTCGAGCGGCCGACAATGAGCAGTTCTTC
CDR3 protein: CASSLRSGRAADNEQFF

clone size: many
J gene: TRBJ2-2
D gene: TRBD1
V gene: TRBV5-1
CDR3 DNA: TGCGCCAGCAGCTTGGGGGACAGGAACACCGGGGAGCTGTTTTTT
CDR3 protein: CASSLGDRNTGELFF

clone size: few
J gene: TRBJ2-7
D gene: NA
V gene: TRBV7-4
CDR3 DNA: TGTGCCAGCAGCTTCGGGGGCAGTCAATACGAGCAGTACTTC
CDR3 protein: CASSFGGSQYEQYF

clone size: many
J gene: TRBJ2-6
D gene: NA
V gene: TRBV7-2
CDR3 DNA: TGTGCCAGCAGCTTAGGGCCGCAGGCAGTCCTGACTTTC
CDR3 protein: CASSLGPQAVLTF

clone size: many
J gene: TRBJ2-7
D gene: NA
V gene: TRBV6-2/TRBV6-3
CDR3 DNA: TGTGCCAGCAGTTATGGTATTTTTGGACGGAAAGAGAGCTACGAGCAGTACTTC
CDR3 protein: CASSYGIFGRKESYEQYF

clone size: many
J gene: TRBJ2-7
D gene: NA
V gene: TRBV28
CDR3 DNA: TGTGCCAGCAAACCGCAACGGGTCGGAGCCTACGAGCAGTACTTC
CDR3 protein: CASKPQRVGAYEQYF

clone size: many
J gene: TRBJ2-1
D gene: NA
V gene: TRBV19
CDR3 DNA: TGTGCCAGTAGTGCGGCCGATATTAATGAGCAGTTCTTC
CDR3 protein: CASSAADINEQFF

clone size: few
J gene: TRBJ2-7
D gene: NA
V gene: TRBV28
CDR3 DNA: TGTGCCAGCAGTAAGGCGAGACTCTACGAGCAGTACTTC
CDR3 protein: CASSKARLYEQYF

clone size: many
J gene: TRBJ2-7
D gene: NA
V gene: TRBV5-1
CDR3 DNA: TGCGCCAGCAGCTTGGCCATAAGCAATACCGCCTACGAGCAGTACTTC
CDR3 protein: CASSLAISNTAYEQYF

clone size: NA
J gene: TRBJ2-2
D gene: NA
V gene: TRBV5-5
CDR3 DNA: TGTGCCAGCAGCTTCCCAGGGAAGGGGACCGGGGAGCTGTTTTTT
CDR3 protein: CASSFPGKGTGELFF

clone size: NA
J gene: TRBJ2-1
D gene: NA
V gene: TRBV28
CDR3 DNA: TGTGCCAGTTGGGCCTTTCTGGCCAGGCGGGACAATGAGCAGTTCTTC
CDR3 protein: CASWAFLARRDNEQFF

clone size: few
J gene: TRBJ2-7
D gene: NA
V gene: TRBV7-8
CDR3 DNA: TGTGCCAGCAGCTTTACTCTCCGGGAGCAGTACTTC
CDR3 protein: CASSFTLREQYF

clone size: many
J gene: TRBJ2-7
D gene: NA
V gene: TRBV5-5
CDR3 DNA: TGTGCCAGCAGTACGCTCCGGGGCGCCGGGAGCGAGCAGTACTTC
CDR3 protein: CASSTLRGAGSEQYF

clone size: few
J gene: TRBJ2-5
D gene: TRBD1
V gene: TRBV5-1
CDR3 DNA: TGCGCCAGCAGCCGTCCCCCGACAGGGGCCGTCGAGACCCAGTACTTC
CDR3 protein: CASSRPPTGAVETQYF

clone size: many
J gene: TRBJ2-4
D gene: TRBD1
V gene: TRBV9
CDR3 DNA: TGTGCCAGCAGCGTAGATGGACAGGACCCTAGCATTCAGTACTTC
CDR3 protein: CASSVDGQDPSIQYF

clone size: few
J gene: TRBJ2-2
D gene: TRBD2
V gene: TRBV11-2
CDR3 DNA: TGTGCCAGCAGCCACCAACTAGCGGGATACACCGGGGAGCTGTTTTTT
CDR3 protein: CASSHQLAGYTGELFF

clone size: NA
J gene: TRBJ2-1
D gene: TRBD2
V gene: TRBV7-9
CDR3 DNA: TGTGCCAGCAGCTTAGGGGGACTAGCGGGAGTCTACAATGAGCAGTTCTTC
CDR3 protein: CASSLGGLAGVYNEQFF

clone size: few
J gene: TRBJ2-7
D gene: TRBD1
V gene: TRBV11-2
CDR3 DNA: TGTGCCAGCAGCTTACAGACAGGGGCCCCCTACGAGCAGTACTTC
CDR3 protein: CASSLQTGAPYEQYF

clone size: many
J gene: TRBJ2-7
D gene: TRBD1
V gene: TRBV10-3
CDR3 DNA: TGTGCCATCAGTGATGGGACAGTACCCTACGAGCAGTACTTC
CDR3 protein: CAISDGTVPYEQYF

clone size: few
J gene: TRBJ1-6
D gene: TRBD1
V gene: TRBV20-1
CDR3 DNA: TGCAGTGCTAGAGCTTCCCAGGGGGTCGGTTCACCCCTCCACTTT
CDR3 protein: CSARASQGVGSPLHF

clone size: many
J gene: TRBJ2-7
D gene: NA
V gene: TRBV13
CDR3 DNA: TGTGCCAGCAGCTTGGCTCTCCGGGGGGAGCAGTACTTC
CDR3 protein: CASSLALRGEQYF

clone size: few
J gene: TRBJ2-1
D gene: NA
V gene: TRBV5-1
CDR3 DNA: TGCGCCAGCAGCTTAGGCGGCCTGTACAATGAGCAGTTCTTC
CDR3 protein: CASSLGGLYNEQFF

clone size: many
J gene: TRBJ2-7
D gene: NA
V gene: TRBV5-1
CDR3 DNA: TGCGCCAGCAGCGCCCCAGGTTTAAGCTCCTACGAGCAGTACTTC
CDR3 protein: CASSAPGLSSYEQYF

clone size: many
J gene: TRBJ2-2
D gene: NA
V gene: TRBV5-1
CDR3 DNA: TGCGCCAGCACTCCAGAGACCGGGGAGCTGTTTTTT
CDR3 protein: CASTPETGELFF

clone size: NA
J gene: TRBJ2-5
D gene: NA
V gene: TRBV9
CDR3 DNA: TGTGCCAGCAGCGTACCGTCCGGGCCGCAGGAGACCCAGTACTTC
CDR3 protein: CASSVPSGPQETQYF

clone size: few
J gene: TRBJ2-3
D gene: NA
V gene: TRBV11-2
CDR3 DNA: TGTGCCAGCAGCTCTAACGGAGGGGGGGTGAGGGCTAGCGCAACAGATACGCAGTATTTT
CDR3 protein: CASSSNGGGVRASATDTQYF

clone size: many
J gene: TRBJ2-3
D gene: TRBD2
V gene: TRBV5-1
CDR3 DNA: TGCGCCAGCAGCTTTATAATGGCTAGCGGGGGCCTCCCGGATACGCAGTATTTT
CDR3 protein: CASSFIMASGGLPDTQYF

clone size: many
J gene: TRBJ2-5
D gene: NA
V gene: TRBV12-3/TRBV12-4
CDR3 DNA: TGTGCCAGCAGTATCGACCTGTTCCGGCGGACCCAGTACTTC
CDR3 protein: CASSIDLFRRTQYF